This T cell receptor (beta chain) was sequenced during a study of CD8+ T cells in alopecia areata. Study-level background: Percent affected scalp area, the SALT score, rated treated patients' severity.

Points on this clone: Its antigen is unknown.

Trimming removed 2 bases from V and 9 bases from J; junction bases left unmatched: 8. Germline loops: CDR1 MRHNA, CDR2 SNTAGT. CDR3 size: 15 residues. Extracted RNA was reverse transcribed into cDNA, the sequencing template. The assay was immunoSEQ multiplex PCR, and TCRdb's table has in-frame clones only and misses some. Of some 200,000 clones listed, 60% are singletons. Treatment reported: oral pan-JAK inhibitor, 5-10 mg twice daily. Study-wide results and limits: Scalp clonality and expanded CD8+ clones among the top 100 fell significantly with tofacitinib. Scalp sequencing captures resident alphabeta T cells of normal skin too.

This material consisted of CD4+ T cells sorted from blood, taken at week 4, from a patient treated with tofacitinib. The chain recombines TRBV6-4 with TRBJ2-1; TRBD2 agrees at 9 bases. The sequence came from a human donor with alopecia areata. The CDR3 DNA follows: TGTGCCAGCAGTGACCGGCCGGGACTAGCAACTGAGCAGTTCTTC. Its protein is CASSDRPGLATEQFF.